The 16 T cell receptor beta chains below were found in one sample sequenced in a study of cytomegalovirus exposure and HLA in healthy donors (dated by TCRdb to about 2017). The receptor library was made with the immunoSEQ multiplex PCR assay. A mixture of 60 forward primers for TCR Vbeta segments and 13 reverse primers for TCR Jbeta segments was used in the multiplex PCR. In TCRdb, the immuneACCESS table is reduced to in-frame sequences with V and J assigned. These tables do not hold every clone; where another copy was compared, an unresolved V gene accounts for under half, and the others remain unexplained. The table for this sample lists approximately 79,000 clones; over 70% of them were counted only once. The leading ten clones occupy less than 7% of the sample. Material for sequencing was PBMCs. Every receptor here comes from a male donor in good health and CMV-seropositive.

The CDR3 spells CASSLIGATGEAFF. The DNA for the CDR3 is TGTGCCAGCAGCTTGATAGGGGCCACAGGTGAAGCTTTCTTT. V and J are TRBV5-4 and TRBJ1-1, with a weak D call TRBD1 (5 bases). The ends were cut back, 1 base at V and 7 bases at J, with 14 bases in the middle. The CDR3 extends over 14 amino acids. The germline gives CDR1 SGHNT, CDR2 YYREEE (reference sequence).

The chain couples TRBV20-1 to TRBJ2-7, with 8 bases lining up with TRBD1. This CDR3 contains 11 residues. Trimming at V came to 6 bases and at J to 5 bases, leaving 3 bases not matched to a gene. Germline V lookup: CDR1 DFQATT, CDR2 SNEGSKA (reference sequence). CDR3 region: CSAAQGDEQYF. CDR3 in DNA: TGCAGTGCGGCACAGGGGGACGAGCAGTACTTC.

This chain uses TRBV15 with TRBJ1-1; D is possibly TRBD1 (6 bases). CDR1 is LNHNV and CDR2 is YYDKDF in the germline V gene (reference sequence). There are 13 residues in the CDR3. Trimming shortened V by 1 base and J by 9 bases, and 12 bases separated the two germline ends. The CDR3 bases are TGTGCCACCAGCAGAGGGGCAGGGGCGCAAGCTTTCTTT. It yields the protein CATSRGAGAQAFF. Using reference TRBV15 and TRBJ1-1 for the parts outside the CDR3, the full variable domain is DAMVIQNPRYQVTQFGKPVTLSCSQTLNHNVMYWYQQKSSQAPKLLFHYYDKDFNNEADTPDNFQSRRPNTSFCFLDIRSPGLGDTAMYLCATSRGAGAQAFFGQGTRLTVV.

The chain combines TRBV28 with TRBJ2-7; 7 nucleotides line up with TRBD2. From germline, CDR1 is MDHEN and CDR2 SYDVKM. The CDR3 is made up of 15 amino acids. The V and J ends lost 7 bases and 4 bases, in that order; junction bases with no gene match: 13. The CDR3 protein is CASTPRGAGKYEQYF. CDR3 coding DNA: TGTGCCAGCACCCCGAGGGGAGCGGGGAAGTACGAGCAGTACTTC.

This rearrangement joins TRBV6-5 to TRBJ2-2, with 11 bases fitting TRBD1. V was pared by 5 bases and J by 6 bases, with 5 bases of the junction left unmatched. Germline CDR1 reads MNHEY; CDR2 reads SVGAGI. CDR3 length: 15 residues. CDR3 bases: TGTGCCAGCAGTCTACGGACAGGGGGCTCCGGGGAGCTGTTTTTT. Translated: CASSLRTGGSGELFF.

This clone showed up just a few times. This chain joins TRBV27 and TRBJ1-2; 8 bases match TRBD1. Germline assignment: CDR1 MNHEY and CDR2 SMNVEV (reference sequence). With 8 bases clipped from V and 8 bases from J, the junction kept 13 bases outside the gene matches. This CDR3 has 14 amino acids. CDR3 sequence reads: CASRSGGAGYGYTF. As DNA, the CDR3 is TGTGCCAGCCGATCAGGGGGCGCCGGTTACGGCTACACCTTC.

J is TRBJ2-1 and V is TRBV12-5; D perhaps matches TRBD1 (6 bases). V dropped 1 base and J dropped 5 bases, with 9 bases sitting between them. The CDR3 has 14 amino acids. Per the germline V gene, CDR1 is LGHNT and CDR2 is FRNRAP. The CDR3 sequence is CASGLAGENNEQFF. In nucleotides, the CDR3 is TGTGCTAGTGGTTTGGCAGGGGAAAACAATGAGCAGTTCTTC. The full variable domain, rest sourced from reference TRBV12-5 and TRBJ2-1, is DARVTQTPRHKVTEMGQEVTMRCQPILGHNTVFWYRQTMMQGLELLAYFRNRAPLDDSGMPKDRFSAEMPDATLATLKIQPSEPRDSAVYFCASGLAGENNEQFFGPGTRLTVL.

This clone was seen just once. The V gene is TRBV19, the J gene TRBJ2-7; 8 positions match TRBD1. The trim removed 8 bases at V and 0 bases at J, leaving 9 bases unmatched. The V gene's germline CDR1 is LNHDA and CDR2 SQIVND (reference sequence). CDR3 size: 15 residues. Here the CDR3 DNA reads TGTGCCAGTGCGAGAGGGACAGGTTACTCCTACGAGCAGTACTTC. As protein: CASARGTGYSYEQYF.

The chain's CDR3 is CASSRRQGEEKLFF. Here the CDR3 DNA reads TGCGCCAGCAGCCGACGACAGGGGGAAGAAAAACTGTTTTTT. The V gene is TRBV4-3, the J gene TRBJ1-4, with 9 bases aligning to TRBD1. J gave up 8 bases and V 4 bases, and 5 bases lay outside the gene matches. The CDR3 totals 14 residues. CDR1 is LGHNA, CDR2 YSLEER, per germline.

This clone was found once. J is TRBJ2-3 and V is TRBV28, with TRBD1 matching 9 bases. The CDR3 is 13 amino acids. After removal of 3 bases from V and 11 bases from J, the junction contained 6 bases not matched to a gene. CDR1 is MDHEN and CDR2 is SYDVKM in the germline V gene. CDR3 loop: CASSLAQGALQYF. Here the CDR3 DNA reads TGTGCCAGCAGTTTGGCACAGGGGGCTCTGCAGTATTTT.

The CDR3 reads CASSRQGDNTGELFF. For the CDR3, the DNA is TGTGCCAGCTCACGCCAGGGTGACAACACCGGGGAGCTGTTTTTT. This sequence joins TRBV18 and TRBJ2-2; D may be TRBD1 (5 bases). The germline V and J ends were trimmed by 4 bases and 2 bases, with 11 bases remaining between them. Germline V gene data show CDR1 as KGHSH and CDR2 as LQKENI. The CDR3 runs 15 residues.

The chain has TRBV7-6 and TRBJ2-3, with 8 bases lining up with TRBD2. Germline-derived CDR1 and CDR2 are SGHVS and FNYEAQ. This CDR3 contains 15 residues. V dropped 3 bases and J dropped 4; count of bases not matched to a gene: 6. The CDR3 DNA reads TGTGCCAGCAGCTTTTGGCGGGAGGTCCCAGATACGCAGTATTTT. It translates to CASSFWREVPDTQYF.

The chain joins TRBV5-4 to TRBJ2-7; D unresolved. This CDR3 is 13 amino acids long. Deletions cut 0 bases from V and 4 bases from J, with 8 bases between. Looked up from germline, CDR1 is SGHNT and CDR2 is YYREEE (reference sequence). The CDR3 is CASSLVGQYEQYF. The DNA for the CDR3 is TGTGCCAGCAGCTTGGTTGGGCAATACGAGCAGTACTTC.

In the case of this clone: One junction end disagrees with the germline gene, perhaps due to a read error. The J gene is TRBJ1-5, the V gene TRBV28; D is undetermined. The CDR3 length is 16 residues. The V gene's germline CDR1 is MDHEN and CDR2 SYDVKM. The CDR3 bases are TGTGCCAGCAGTTTAAGAAGTTCCCATAGCAATCAGCTCCAGCATTTT. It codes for CASSLRSSHSNQLQHF.

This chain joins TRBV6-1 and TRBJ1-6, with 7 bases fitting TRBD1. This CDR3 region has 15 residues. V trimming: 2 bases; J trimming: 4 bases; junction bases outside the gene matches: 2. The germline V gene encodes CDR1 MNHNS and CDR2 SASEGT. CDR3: CASSERQGYNSPLHF. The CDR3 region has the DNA TGTGCCAGCAGTGAACGACAGGGTTATAATTCACCCCTCCACTTT.

The CDR3 coding sequence is TGTGCCATCAGTGAGTTTGGTAGCGGGGGTGCGACAGATACGCAGTATTTT. Translation: CAISEFGSGGATDTQYF. The genes are TRBV10-3 and TRBJ2-3; the match to TRBD2 covers 9 bases. The length of the CDR3 is 17 residues. V lost 1 base, J lost 3 bases, and 8 bases stayed unmatched. CDR1 and CDR2 (germline): ENHRY, SYGVKD.